The rows below give T cell receptor beta chains drawn from one sample of a study of blood T cell repertoires in COVID-19. The method was immunoSEQ multiplex PCR; TCRdb's version includes in-frame clones alone and lacks a portion of them. The sample shows 150,000 to 200,000 clones, approximately 80% of them seen only once. Sequenced material: PBMCs or T cells enriched from blood (not recorded which). Source of these receptors: a woman aged 60-75 years who had recovered from COVID-19. Both conserved end residues are part of each CDR3. The D gene is left open where the match is weak. Size values are once, few and many counts, or a class for expanded clones, and some rows have none.

size: -
D: TRBD1
V: TRBV14
J: TRBJ1-3
DNA: TGTGCCAGCAGCCAGGATCGGACAGGGGTCGGAAACACCATATATTTT
CDR3: CASSQDRTGVGNTIYF

size: -
D: -
V: TRBV12-3/TRBV12-4
J: TRBJ1-2
DNA: TGTGCCAGCAGGGATGATACAGTCTATGGCTACACCTTC
CDR3: CASRDDTVYGYTF

size: -
D: TRBD1
V: TRBV5-1
J: TRBJ2-5
DNA: TGCGCCAGCAGCGAGGTAGTCGGGGACAGGGACCAAGAGACCCAGTACTTC
CDR3: CASSEVVGDRDQETQYF

size: once
D: -
V: TRBV5-1
J: TRBJ2-3
DNA: TGCGCCAGCAGCTTGACTGGAGGGGCAATAGATACGCAGTATTTT
CDR3: CASSLTGGAIDTQYF

size: -
D: -
V: TRBV10-2
J: TRBJ2-1
DNA: TGCGCCAGCAGCACAGCCTACAATGAGCAGTTCTTC
CDR3: CASSTAYNEQFF

size: -
D: -
V: TRBV11-2
J: TRBJ1-4
DNA: TGTGCCAGCAGCTTAGTGGAGGCCTCTCGAAAACTGTTTTTT
CDR3: CASSLVEASRKLFF

size: -
D: -
V: TRBV28
J: TRBJ1-1
DNA: TGTGCCAGCTACTACGGGGTTGGCGGGTTTGAAGCTTTCTTT
CDR3: CASYYGVGGFEAFF

size: -
D: -
V: TRBV3-1/TRBV3-2
J: TRBJ2-5
DNA: TGTGCCAGCAGCCAAGAGGCGGACTCGTACCAAGAGACCCAGTACTTC
CDR3: CASSQEADSYQETQYF

size: -
D: -
V: TRBV6-5
J: TRBJ2-3
DNA: TGTGCCAGCAGTCCTCAGAAGACAGATACGCAGTATTTT
CDR3: CASSPQKTDTQYF

size: -
D: -
V: TRBV10-3
J: TRBJ2-2
DNA: TGTGCCATCAGTGAGGGAGCGGATCTCGGGGAGCTGTTTTTT
CDR3: CAISEGADLGELFF

size: -
D: -
V: TRBV6-1
J: TRBJ1-1
DNA: TGTGCCAGCAGTGACAGGTCTGGCGCTGAAGCTTTCTTT
CDR3: CASSDRSGAEAFF

size: -
D: TRBD2
V: TRBV28
J: TRBJ2-1
DNA: TGTGCCAGCAATTCCCCTCAGCGGGGTTACGCTGAGCAGTTCTTC
CDR3: CASNSPQRGYAEQFF

size: -
D: -
V: TRBV7-3
J: TRBJ2-3
DNA: TGTGCCAGCTCCGGAGGAGATACGCAGTATTTT
CDR3: CASSGGDTQYF

size: -
D: -
V: TRBV7-9
J: TRBJ1-1
DNA: TGTGCAGGGGGGGAGAACACTGAAGCTTTCTTT
CDR3: CAGGENTEAFF

size: few
D: TRBD1
V: TRBV5-1
J: TRBJ1-2
DNA: TGCGCCAGCAGCTTGGCAACAGGGGGCTATGGCTACACCTTC
CDR3: CASSLATGGYGYTF

size: -
D: TRBD1
V: TRBV18
J: TRBJ1-6
DNA: TGTGCCAGCTCAAAAGACAGGGGTAATTATAATTCACCCCTCCACTTT
CDR3: CASSKDRGNYNSPLHF

size: -
D: -
V: TRBV7-2
J: TRBJ2-3
DNA: TGTGCCAGCAGCTTAGCGGGGCGGGGAGTTTTAGATACGCAGTATTTT
CDR3: CASSLAGRGVLDTQYF

size: -
D: TRBD2
V: TRBV7-2
J: TRBJ2-1
DNA: TGTGCCAGCAGCTTAGTGGGACTAGCGGGAGAGGGTGAGCAGTTCTTC
CDR3: CASSLVGLAGEGEQFF

size: -
D: -
V: TRBV5-4
J: TRBJ2-7
DNA: TGTGCCAGCAGCTTGGATTCGACTCTTCAATCCTACGAGCAGTACTTC
CDR3: CASSLDSTLQSYEQYF

size: -
D: TRBD2
V: TRBV11-2
J: TRBJ2-5
DNA: TGTGCCAGCAGCTCGTTACTAGCGGGGCAAGAGACCCAGTACTTC
CDR3: CASSSLLAGQETQYF

size: -
D: -
V: TRBV7-9
J: TRBJ2-1
DNA: TGTGCCAGCAGCTTGAACATCAATGAGCAGTTCTTC
CDR3: CASSLNINEQFF

size: -
D: -
V: TRBV5-1
J: TRBJ1-1
DNA: TGCGCCAGCAGCTTGACACCTGCGGGGAACACTGAAGCTTTCTTT
CDR3: CASSLTPAGNTEAFF

size: -
D: -
V: TRBV6-5
J: TRBJ1-2
DNA: TGTGCCAGCACCCCCAGGAACTATGGCTACACCTTC
CDR3: CASTPRNYGYTF

size: -
D: TRBD1
V: TRBV28
J: TRBJ2-7
DNA: TGTGCCAGCAGTCTTTTGGGACAGGGGGTCGACGAGCAGTACTTC
CDR3: CASSLLGQGVDEQYF

size: -
D: -
V: TRBV20-1
J: TRBJ2-3
DNA: TGCAGTGCTAGTGGGAGCGGGGATACGCAGTATTTT
CDR3: CSASGSGDTQYF

size: -
D: TRBD2
V: TRBV30
J: TRBJ2-7
DNA: TGTGCCTGGGCCCGGGGAGGGTGGGAGCAGTACTTC
CDR3: CAWARGGWEQYF

size: -
D: TRBD2
V: TRBV28
J: TRBJ2-3
DNA: TGTGCCAGCAGTTTAGGGGGGGACAGCACAGATACGCAGTATTTT
CDR3: CASSLGGDSTDTQYF

size: -
D: TRBD1
V: TRBV2
J: TRBJ1-1
DNA: TGTGCCAGCGGCGGACAGGGGAACACTGAAGCTTTCTTT
CDR3: CASGGQGNTEAFF

size: -
D: TRBD2
V: TRBV5-1
J: TRBJ2-2
DNA: TGCGCCAGCAGCTTCCCGGGACTAGCAGCGATAAACACCGGGGAGCTGTTTTTT
CDR3: CASSFPGLAAINTGELFF

size: few
D: -
V: TRBV24-1
J: TRBJ2-1
DNA: TGTGCCACCAGTGATTCCGGGACATACTACAATGAGCAGTTCTTC
CDR3: CATSDSGTYYNEQFF

size: -
D: -
V: TRBV5-1
J: TRBJ2-7
DNA: TGCGCCAGCAGCTTGGGCGGTACTTACTACGAGCAGTACTTC
CDR3: CASSLGGTYYEQYF

size: few
D: -
V: TRBV11-2
J: TRBJ1-6
DNA: TGTGCCAGCAGCTTAGACAAGCGAGATCGTTCACCCCTCCACTTT
CDR3: CASSLDKRDRSPLHF

size: -
D: TRBD1
V: TRBV27
J: TRBJ2-5
DNA: TGTGCCAGCAGTTTCGGGACAGGGGGCAGGGAGACCCAGTACTTC
CDR3: CASSFGTGGRETQYF

size: -
D: TRBD1
V: TRBV11-2
J: TRBJ2-3
DNA: TGTGCCAGCAGCTATACAGGGGGCGCTGGCACAGATACGCAGTATTTT
CDR3: CASSYTGGAGTDTQYF

size: -
D: -
V: TRBV9
J: TRBJ2-5
DNA: TGTGCCAGCAGCGTGACCGGGACAAACAATCGGTACCAAGAGACCCAGTACTTC
CDR3: CASSVTGTNNRYQETQYF

size: -
D: -
V: TRBV21-1
J: TRBJ2-2
DNA: TGTGCCAGGGTAGGACAGTTGTCCGGGGAGCTGTTTTTT
CDR3: CARVGQLSGELFF

size: -
D: TRBD1
V: TRBV5-4
J: TRBJ1-2
DNA: TGTGCCAGCAGCTTGGTCGGACAGGGCCGGGGCTATGGCTACACCTTC
CDR3: CASSLVGQGRGYGYTF

size: -
D: -
V: TRBV5-4
J: TRBJ2-7
DNA: TGTGCCAGCAGCTTAGATGACCAGGGTCGGGAGCAGTACTTC
CDR3: CASSLDDQGREQYF

size: few
D: -
V: TRBV28
J: TRBJ1-5
DNA: TGTGCCAGCAGTTTAAGCGATCCACAGCCCCAGCATTTT
CDR3: CASSLSDPQPQHF

size: -
D: TRBD2
V: TRBV5-1
J: TRBJ2-3
DNA: TGCGCCAGCAGCTCGGGGACTAGCGGGAGTACAGATACGCAGTATTTT
CDR3: CASSSGTSGSTDTQYF

size: -
D: -
V: TRBV7-2
J: TRBJ2-1
DNA: TGTGCCAGCAGCTTAGGTCAGGGGTCGATCTCCTACAATGAGCAGTTCTTC
CDR3: CASSLGQGSISYNEQFF

size: -
D: -
V: TRBV28
J: TRBJ1-4
DNA: TGTGCCAGCAAAATCCCCGGGCAGACAGGAGAAAAACTGTTTTTT
CDR3: CASKIPGQTGEKLFF

size: -
D: -
V: TRBV10-1
J: TRBJ2-5
DNA: TGCGCCAGCAGCCGGGAGCCAAAAGAGACCCAGTACTTC
CDR3: CASSREPKETQYF

size: -
D: -
V: TRBV20-1
J: TRBJ1-2
DNA: TGCAGTGTAGAGACTAACTATGGCTACACCTTC
CDR3: CSVETNYGYTF

size: -
D: TRBD2
V: TRBV6-5
J: TRBJ2-7
DNA: TGTGCCAGCAGTTACGGGGTCGCGGGAGGGTCCTACGAGCAGTACTTC
CDR3: CASSYGVAGGSYEQYF